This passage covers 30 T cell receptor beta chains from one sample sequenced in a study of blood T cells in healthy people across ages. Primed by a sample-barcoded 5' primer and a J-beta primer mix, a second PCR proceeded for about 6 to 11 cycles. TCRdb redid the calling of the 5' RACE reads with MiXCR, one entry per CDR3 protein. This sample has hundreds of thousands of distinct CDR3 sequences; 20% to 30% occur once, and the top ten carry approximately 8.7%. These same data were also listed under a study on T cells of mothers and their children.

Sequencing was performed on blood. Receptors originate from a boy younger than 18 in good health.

DNA for the CDR3: TGTGCCAGCAGCCAACTACAGGGGGAACTTGAAGCTTTCTTT. It specifies CASSQLQGELEAFF. The chain couples TRBV3-1 to TRBJ1-1; 8 nucleotides agree with TRBD1. The length of the CDR3 is 14 residues. CDR1 and CDR2 from the germline V gene are LGHDT and YNNKEL (reference sequence). After removal of 2 bases from V and 7 bases from J, the junction contained 6 bases not matched to a gene.

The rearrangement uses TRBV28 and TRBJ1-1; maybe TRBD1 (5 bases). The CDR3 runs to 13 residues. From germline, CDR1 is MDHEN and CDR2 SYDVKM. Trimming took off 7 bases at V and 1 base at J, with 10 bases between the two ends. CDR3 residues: CASTSTGNTEAFF. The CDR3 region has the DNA TGTGCCAGCACGTCCACAGGGAACACTGAAGCTTTCTTT.

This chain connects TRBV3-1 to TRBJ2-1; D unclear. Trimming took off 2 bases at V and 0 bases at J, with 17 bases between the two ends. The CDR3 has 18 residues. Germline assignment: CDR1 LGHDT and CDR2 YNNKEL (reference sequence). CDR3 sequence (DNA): TGTGCCAGCAGCCAACCCCGGACGGGCATGAGCTCCTACAATGAGCAGTTCTTC. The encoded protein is CASSQPRTGMSSYNEQFF.

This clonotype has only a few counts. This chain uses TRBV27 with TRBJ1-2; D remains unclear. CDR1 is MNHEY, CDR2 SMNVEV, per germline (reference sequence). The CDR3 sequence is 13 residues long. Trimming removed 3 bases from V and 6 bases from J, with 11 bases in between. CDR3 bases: TGTGCCAGCAGTTTTTTCTACGGAGATGGCTACACCTTC. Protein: CASSFFYGDGYTF.

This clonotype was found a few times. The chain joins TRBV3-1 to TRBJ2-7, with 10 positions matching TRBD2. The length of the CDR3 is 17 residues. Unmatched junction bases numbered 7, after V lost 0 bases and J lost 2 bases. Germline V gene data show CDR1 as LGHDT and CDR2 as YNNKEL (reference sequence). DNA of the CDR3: TGTGCCAGCAGCCAAGACTATCCGGGACTAGCGACCTACGAGCAGTACTTC. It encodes CASSQDYPGLATYEQYF.

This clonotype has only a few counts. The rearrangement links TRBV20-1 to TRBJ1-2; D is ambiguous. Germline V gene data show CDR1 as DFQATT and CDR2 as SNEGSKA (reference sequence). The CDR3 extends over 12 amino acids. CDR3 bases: TGCAGGGAGGACGGCAGGAACTATGGCTACACCTTC. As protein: CREDGRNYGYTF.

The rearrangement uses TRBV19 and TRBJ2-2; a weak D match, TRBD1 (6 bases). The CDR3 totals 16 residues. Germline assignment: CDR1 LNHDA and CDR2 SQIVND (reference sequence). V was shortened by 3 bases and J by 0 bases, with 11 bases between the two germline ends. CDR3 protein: CASSIPDRPNTGELFF. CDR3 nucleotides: TGTGCCAGTAGTATCCCGGACAGACCGAACACCGGGGAGCTGTTTTTT.

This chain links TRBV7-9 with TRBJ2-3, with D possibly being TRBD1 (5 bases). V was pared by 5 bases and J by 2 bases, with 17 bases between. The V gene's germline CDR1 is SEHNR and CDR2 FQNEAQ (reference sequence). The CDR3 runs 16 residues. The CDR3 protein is CASSPWTISYTDTQYF. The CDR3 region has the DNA TGTGCCAGCAGCCCTTGGACAATTTCTTACACAGATACGCAGTATTTT.

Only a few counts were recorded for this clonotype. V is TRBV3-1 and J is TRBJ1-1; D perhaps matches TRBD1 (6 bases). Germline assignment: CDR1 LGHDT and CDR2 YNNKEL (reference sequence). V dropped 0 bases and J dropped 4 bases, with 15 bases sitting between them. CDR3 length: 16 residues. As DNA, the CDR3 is TGTGCCAGCAGCCAAGATGAGTGGGGGGCTTTCACTGAAGCTTTCTTT. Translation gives CASSQDEWGAFTEAFF.

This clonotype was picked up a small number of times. Written as DNA, the CDR3 is TGTGCCAGCAGTTTATCCCCAACAGCAGGAGTGAGATCCTACGAGCAGTACTTC. Residues: CASSLSPTAGVRSYEQYF. V and J are TRBV28 and TRBJ2-5; D gene uncertain. The DNA end is a closer match to TRBJ2-7, so the J assignment may be wrong. Germline assignment: CDR1 MDHEN and CDR2 SYDVKM. The CDR3 contains 18 residues.

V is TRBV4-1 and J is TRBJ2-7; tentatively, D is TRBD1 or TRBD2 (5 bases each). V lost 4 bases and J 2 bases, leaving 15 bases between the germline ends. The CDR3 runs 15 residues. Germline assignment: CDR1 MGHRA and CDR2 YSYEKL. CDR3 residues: CASSPGREKPYEQYF. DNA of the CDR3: TGCGCCAGCAGCCCTGGCAGGGAGAAGCCCTACGAGCAGTACTTC.

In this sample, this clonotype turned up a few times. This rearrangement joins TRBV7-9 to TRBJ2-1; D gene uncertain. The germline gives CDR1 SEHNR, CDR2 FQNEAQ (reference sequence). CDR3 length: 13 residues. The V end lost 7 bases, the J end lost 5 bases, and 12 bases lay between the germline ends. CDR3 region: CASIDSGHNEQFF. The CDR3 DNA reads TGTGCCAGCATCGATAGTGGACACAATGAGCAGTTCTTC. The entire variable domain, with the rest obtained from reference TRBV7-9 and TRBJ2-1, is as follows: DTGVSQNPRHKITKRGQNVTFRCDPISEHNRLYWYRQTLGQGPEFLTYFQNEAQLEKSRLLSDRFSAERPKGSFSTLEIQRTEQGDSAMYLCASIDSGHNEQFFGPGTRLTVL.

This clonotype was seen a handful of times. In DNA, the CDR3 is TGCGCCAGCAGCGCGGAGACTCCAACTAATGAAAAACTGTTTTTT. Amino acid sequence: CASSAETPTNEKLFF. The V call is TRBV4-3, the J call TRBJ1-4; D uncertain. V dropped 5 bases and J dropped 0 bases, with 10 bases sitting between them. The CDR3 is 15 amino acids. CDR1 is LGHNA, CDR2 YSLEER, per germline.

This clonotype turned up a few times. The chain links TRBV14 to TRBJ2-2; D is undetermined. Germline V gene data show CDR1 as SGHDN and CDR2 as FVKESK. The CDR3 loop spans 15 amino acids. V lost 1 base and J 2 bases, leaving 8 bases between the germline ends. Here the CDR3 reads CASSQGRHNTGELFF. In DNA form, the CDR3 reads TGTGCCAGCAGCCAAGGCAGGCACAACACCGGGGAGCTGTTTTTT.

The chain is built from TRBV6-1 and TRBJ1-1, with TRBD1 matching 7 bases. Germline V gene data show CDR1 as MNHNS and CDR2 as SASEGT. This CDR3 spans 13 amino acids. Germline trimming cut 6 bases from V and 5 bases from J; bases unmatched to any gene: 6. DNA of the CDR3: TGTGCCAGCAGGTGGGGACAGACAACTGAAGCTTTCTTT. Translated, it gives CASRWGQTTEAFF.

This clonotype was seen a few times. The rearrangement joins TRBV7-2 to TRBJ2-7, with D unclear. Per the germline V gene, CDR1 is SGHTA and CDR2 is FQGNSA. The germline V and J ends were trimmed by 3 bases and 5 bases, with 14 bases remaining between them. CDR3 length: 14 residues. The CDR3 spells CASSFRVPPHEQYF. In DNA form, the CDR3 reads TGTGCCAGCAGCTTCCGGGTTCCCCCCCACGAGCAGTACTTC.

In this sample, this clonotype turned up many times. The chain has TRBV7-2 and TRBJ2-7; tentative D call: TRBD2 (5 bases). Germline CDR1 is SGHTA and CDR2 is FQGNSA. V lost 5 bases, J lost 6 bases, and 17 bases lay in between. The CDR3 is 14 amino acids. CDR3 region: CASSLLLEPGEQYF. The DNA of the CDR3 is TGTGCCAGCAGCCTCTTACTAGAACCGGGCGAGCAGTACTTC.

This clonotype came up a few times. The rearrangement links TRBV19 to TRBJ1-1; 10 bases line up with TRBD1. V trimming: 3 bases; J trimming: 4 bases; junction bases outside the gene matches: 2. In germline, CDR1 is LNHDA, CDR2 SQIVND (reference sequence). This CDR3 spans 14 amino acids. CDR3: CASSIRTGGTEAFF. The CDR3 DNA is TGTGCCAGTAGTATCCGGACAGGGGGCACTGAAGCTTTCTTT.

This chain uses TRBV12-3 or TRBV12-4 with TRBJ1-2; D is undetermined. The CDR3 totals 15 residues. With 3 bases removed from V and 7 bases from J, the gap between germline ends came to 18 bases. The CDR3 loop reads CASSFSQVPAGGYTF. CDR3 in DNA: TGTGCCAGCAGTTTTTCTCAGGTCCCAGCGGGTGGCTACACCTTC.

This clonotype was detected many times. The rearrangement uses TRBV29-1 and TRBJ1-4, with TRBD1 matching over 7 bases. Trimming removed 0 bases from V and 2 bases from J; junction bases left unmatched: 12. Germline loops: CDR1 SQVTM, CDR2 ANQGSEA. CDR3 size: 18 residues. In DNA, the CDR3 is TGCAGCGTTGAAGATCTTCGGGGGGACAGACGGACTAATGAAAAACTGTTTTTT. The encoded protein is CSVEDLRGDRRTNEKLFF.

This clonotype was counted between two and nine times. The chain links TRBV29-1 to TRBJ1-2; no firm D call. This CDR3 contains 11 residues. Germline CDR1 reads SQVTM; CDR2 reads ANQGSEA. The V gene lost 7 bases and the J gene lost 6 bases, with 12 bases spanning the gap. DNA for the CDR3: TGCAGCGCGAATTGGGAGGATGGCTACACCTTC. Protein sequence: CSANWEDGYTF.

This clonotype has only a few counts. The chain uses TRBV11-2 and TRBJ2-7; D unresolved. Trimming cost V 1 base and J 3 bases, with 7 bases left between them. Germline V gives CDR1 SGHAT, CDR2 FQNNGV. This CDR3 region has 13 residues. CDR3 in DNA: TGTGCCAGCAGCTTAGGGCTGGACTACGAGCAGTACTTC. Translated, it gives CASSLGLDYEQYF. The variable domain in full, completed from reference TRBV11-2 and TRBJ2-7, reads EAGVAQSPRYKIIEKRQSVAFWCNPISGHATLYWYQQILGQGPKLLIQFQNNGVVDDSQLPKDRFSAERLKGVDSTLKIQPAKLEDSAVYLCASSLGLDYEQYFGPGTRLTVT.

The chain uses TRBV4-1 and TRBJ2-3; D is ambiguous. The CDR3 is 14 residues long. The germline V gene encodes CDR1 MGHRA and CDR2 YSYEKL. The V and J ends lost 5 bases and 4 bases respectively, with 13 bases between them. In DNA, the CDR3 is TGCGCCAGCAGCGAAACAGAGCTTGCAGATACGCAGTATTTT. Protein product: CASSETELADTQYF.

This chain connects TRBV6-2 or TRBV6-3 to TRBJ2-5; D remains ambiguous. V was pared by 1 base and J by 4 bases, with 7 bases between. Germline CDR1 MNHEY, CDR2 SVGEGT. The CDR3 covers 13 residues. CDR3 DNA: TGTGCCAGCAGTTACTATGTGGGAGAGACCCAGTACTTC. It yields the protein CASSYYVGETQYF.

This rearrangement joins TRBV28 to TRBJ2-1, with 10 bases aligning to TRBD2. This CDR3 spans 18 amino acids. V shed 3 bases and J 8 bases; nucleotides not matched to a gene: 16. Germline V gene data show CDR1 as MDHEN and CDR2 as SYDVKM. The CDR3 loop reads CASSFTQRLKREGHEQFF. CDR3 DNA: TGTGCCAGCAGTTTTACCCAACGCTTAAAGCGGGAGGGCCATGAGCAGTTCTTC.

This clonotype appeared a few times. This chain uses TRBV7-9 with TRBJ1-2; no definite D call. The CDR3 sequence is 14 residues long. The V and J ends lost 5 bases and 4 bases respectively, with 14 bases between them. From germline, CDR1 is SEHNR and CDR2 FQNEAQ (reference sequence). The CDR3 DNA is TGTGCCAGCAGCCCCTCTCTGGAGGGCTATGGCTACACCTTC. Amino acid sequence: CASSPSLEGYGYTF.

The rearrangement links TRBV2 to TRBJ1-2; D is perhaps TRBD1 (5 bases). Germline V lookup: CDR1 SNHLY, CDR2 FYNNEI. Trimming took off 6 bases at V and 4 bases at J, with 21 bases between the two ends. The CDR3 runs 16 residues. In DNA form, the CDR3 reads TGTGCCAGCAGCGGCACCGGGACCTTAAGTAGCTATGGCTACACCTTC. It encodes CASSGTGTLSSYGYTF.

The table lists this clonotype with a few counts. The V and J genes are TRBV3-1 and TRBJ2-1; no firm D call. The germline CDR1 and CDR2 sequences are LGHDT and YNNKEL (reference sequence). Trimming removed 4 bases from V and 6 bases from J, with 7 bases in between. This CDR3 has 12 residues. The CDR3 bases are TGTGCCAGCAGCCCCCGTAGCAATGAGCAGTTCTTC. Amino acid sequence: CASSPRSNEQFF.

The CDR3 DNA follows: TGTGCCAGCAGCTTCCAACTGGGGGGAACGGATACGCAGTATTTT. Translated, it gives CASSFQLGGTDTQYF. The chain recombines TRBV11-1 with TRBJ2-3, with a weak D call TRBD2 (6 bases). Germline V lookup: CDR1 SGHAT, CDR2 FQDESV (reference sequence). The CDR3 sequence is 15 residues long. V was pared by 3 bases and J by 6 bases, with 16 bases between.

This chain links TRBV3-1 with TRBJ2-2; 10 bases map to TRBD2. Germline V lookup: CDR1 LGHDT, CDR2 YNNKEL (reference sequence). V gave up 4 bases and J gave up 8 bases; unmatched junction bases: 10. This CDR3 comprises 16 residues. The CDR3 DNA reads TGTGCCAGCAGCCGTTCTAGCGGGAGTCGCACTGGGGAGCTGTTTTTT. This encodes CASSRSSGSRTGELFF. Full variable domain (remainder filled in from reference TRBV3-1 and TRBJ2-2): DTAVSQTPKYLVTQMGNDKSIKCEQNLGHDTMYWYKQDSKKFLKIMFSYNNKELIINETVPNRFSPKSPDKAHLNLHINSLELGDSAVYFCASSRSSGSRTGELFFGEGSRLTVL.